What follows describes a single TCR beta chain. CDR1 and CDR2 (germline): MDHEN, SYDVKM. The CDR3 length is 13 residues. The V and J ends lost 6 bases and 4 bases respectively, with 12 bases between them. These data are taken from a study of CD8 T cells in Susac syndrome. A quantity of about 0.5 to 1 ug RNA underwent reverse transcription using random hexamers. TCRdb analysed the immunoSEQ multiplex PCR reads with MiXCR anew, one entry per CDR3 protein. This sample has approximately 230,000 distinct CDR3 sequences, with about 94% found just once. The receptor's source is a human donor with multiple sclerosis. Sequenced sample: CD4+ T cells from PBMCs. The chain links TRBV28 to TRBJ1-1; possible D gene TRBD1, 5 bases. The CDR3: CASRSGTVTEAFF. CDR3 nucleotides: TGTGCCAGCAGGTCCGGGACTGTCACTGAAGCTTTCTTT.